This T cell receptor (beta chain) was identified during a study of response to subunit inactivated influenza vaccine. The germline V and J ends were trimmed by 4 bases and 4 bases, with 14 bases remaining between them. The CDR3 length is 14 residues. TCRdb itself ran the RT-PCR reads through MiXCR, one entry per CDR3 protein. Here the sample spans more than 550,000 distinct CDR3 sequences, roughly 12% being singletons. In this sample, this clonotype turned up a few times. The TCR was taken from a man aged 50 or older who received an inactivated influenza vaccine. The material sequenced was PBMCs from blood, taken on the day of vaccination. This chain links TRBV12-3 or TRBV12-4 with TRBJ2-7; perhaps TRBD1 as D (6 bases). The CDR3 sequence: CASSYRQEDYEQYF. DNA of the CDR3: TGTGCCAGCAGTTACAGACAGGAGGATTACGAGCAGTACTTC.